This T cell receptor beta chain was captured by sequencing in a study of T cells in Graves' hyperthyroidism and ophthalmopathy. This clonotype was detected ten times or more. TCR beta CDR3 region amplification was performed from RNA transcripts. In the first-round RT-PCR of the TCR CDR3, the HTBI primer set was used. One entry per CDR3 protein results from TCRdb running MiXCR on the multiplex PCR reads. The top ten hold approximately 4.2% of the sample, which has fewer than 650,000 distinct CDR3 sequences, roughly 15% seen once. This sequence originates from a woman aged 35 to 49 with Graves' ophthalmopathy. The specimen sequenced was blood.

This CDR3 is CASSYGLAGDTEQYF. The DNA of the CDR3 is TGTGCCAGCAGCTACGGTCTAGCGGGAGATACCGAGCAGTACTTC. The rearrangement links TRBV7-2 to TRBJ2-7, with 10 bases aligning to TRBD2. V was clipped by 4 bases and J by 6 bases; unmatched bases: 9. The CDR3 length is 15 residues. In germline, CDR1 is SGHTA, CDR2 FQGNSA.